The 27 T cell receptor beta chains reported below all come from one sample, sequenced in a study of T-cell reconstitution after alpha-beta-depleted transplantation in children (dated by TCRdb to about 2016). In light of the paper, this sample's treatment or condition label describes: allogeneic hematopoietic cell transplantation with graft depleted of TCRalphabeta T cells and CD19 B cells. Receptors were amplified or captured by PCR. The instrument given in TCRdb is Illumina HiSeq 2500. TCR libraries were prepared with molecular barcoding, using unique molecular identifiers to normalize TCRbeta repertoire quantification. TCRdb trimmed the raw reads at Q25, called clones with MiXCR and kept productive beta chains. Duplicate CDR3 protein sequences are folded into a single record with the most common DNA and genes. This sample lists 700,000 to 950,000 distinct CDR3 sequences; roughly 15% were detected once. About 5% of the sample is taken by the ten largest.

The sample consisted of PBMCs, mostly from graft donor cells, taken 360 days after TCRalphabeta/CD19-depleted stem cell transplant. Receptors originate from a male patient under 18 who had a stem cell transplant for acute lymphoblastic leukemia, so the T cells may come from the graft donor.

This clonotype was observed many times. V gene TRBV29-1 combines with J gene TRBJ2-2; 7 nucleotides match TRBD1. Germline trimming cut 4 bases from V and 2 bases from J; bases unmatched to any gene: 7. This CDR3 contains 15 residues. The germline CDR1 and CDR2 sequences are SQVTM and ANQGSEA. CDR3 in amino acids: CSVGGGQENTGELFF. CDR3 nucleotide sequence: TGCAGCGTTGGGGGCGGACAGGAAAACACCGGGGAGCTGTTTTTT.

This clonotype has just a few counts. This sequence joins TRBV10-3 and TRBJ1-2; maybe TRBD1 (5 bases). V lost 6 bases to trimming and J lost 8 bases, with 16 bases between them. The CDR3 consists of 13 residues. Germline V lookup: CDR1 ENHRY, CDR2 SYGVKD. CDR3 residues: CAIRNEVGRGYTF. CDR3 sequence (DNA): TGTGCCATCAGAAATGAGGTGGGGCGAGGCTACACCTTC.

The chain carries TRBV5-1 and TRBJ2-4, with unresolved D. V was trimmed by 0 bases and J by 8 bases, leaving 12 bases between them. This CDR3 is built from 14 residues. CDR1 is SGHRS, CDR2 YFSETQ, per germline. The CDR3 DNA reads TGCGCCAGCAGCTTGGGGAGTAGGGTAGACATTCAGTACTTC. Translated, it gives CASSLGSRVDIQYF. The variable domain in full, completed from reference TRBV5-1 and TRBJ2-4, reads KAGVTQTPRYLIKTRGQQVTLSCSPISGHRSVSWYQQTPGQGLQFLFEYFSETQRNKGNFPGRFSGRQFSNSRSEMNVSTLELGDSALYLCASSLGSRVDIQYFGAGTRLSVL.

In this sample, this clonotype turned up a few times. V and J are TRBV12-3 or TRBV12-4 and TRBJ2-4, with a tentative D call TRBD1 (6 bases). This CDR3 has 15 amino acids. V lost 5 bases and J 7 bases, leaving 18 bases between the germline ends. CDR3 nucleotides: TGTGCCAGCAGTCCTACAGGGCCCTCCGGGAACATTCAGTACTTC. Its translation: CASSPTGPSGNIQYF.

This clonotype turned up a few times. The chain uses TRBV19 and TRBJ2-7; D perhaps matches TRBD1 (6 bases). The CDR3 totals 14 residues. From germline, CDR1 is LNHDA and CDR2 SQIVND (reference sequence). Trimming shortened V by 9 bases and J by 7 bases, and 22 bases separated the two germline ends. The CDR3 DNA sequence: TGTGCCAGCACGACCGGGACACCGAACTGGGAGCAGTACTTC. Translated, it gives CASTTGTPNWEQYF.

The chain is built from TRBV24-1 and TRBJ1-5, with D unresolved. The CDR3 totals 14 residues. Germline loops: CDR1 KGHDR, CDR2 SFDVKD. V lost 2 bases and J 7 bases, leaving 11 bases between the germline ends. The CDR3 region is CATSDSRRRQPQHF. DNA of the CDR3: TGTGCCACCAGTGATTCGAGGCGCCGGCAGCCCCAGCATTTT.

This clonotype was recorded a few times. The genes are TRBV11-1 and TRBJ2-7; D remains ambiguous. The CDR3 extends over 14 amino acids. Germline V gives CDR1 SGHAT, CDR2 FQDESV (reference sequence). With 2 bases removed from V and 6 bases from J, the gap between germline ends came to 14 bases. The CDR3 nucleotides read TGTGCCAGCAGCTTAATGATGCAGCCCGTCGAGCAGTACTTC. It is translated as CASSLMMQPVEQYF.

V gene TRBV4-1 combines with J gene TRBJ1-6, with 7 bases aligning to TRBD1. V lost 6 bases, J lost 7 bases, and 6 bases stayed unmatched. The CDR3 covers 14 residues. Looked up from germline, CDR1 is MGHRA and CDR2 is YSYEKL. The CDR3 bases are TGCGCCAGCAGATGGGACAGACGGAATTCACCCCTCCACTTT. Translated, it gives CASRWDRRNSPLHF.

The chain joins TRBV18 to TRBJ2-3; D unresolved. Trimming removed 2 bases from V and 4 bases from J, with 10 bases in between. Germline assignment: CDR1 KGHSH and CDR2 LQKENI. The CDR3 sequence is 14 residues long. The chain's CDR3 is CASSPIDQADTQYF. CDR3 coding DNA: TGTGCCAGCTCACCAATCGATCAAGCAGATACGCAGTATTTT.

The gene calls are TRBV6-5 and TRBJ2-1; no clear D. Germline values: CDR1 MNHEY, CDR2 SVGAGI. The length of the CDR3 is 15 residues. V shed 4 bases and J shed 3 bases, with 13 bases lying between them. CDR3 DNA sequence: TGTGCCAGCAGTTCTGCTAGTAGGTTCTACAATGAGCAGTTCTTC. The encoded protein is CASSSASRFYNEQFF.

A remark on this clonotype: At one end, the junction sequence differs from germline, possibly due to a read error. The V and J genes are TRBV7-2 and TRBJ2-7; D may be TRBD2 (5 bases). The CDR3 extends over 13 amino acids. Looked up from germline, CDR1 is SGHTA and CDR2 is FQGNSA. CDR3 coding DNA: TGTGCCGGCAGCTTAGCGAGTTCCTACGAGCAGTACTTC. It codes for CAGSLASSYEQYF.

This clonotype appeared many times. This rearrangement joins TRBV7-2 to TRBJ1-2, with D hard to call. Germline lookup yields CDR1 SGHTA and CDR2 FQGNSA. The V and J ends lost 5 bases and 5 bases respectively, with 9 bases between them. The length of the CDR3 is 12 residues. The CDR3 is CASSEYGYGYTF. CDR3 bases: TGTGCCAGCAGCGAATATGGGTATGGCTACACCTTC.

V is TRBV20-1 and J is TRBJ2-1, with 7 positions matching TRBD2. This CDR3 has 16 amino acids. Trimming removed 3 bases from V and 0 bases from J; junction bases left unmatched: 8. Germline V CDR1 and CDR2: DFQATT, SNEGSKA (reference sequence). In DNA form, the CDR3 reads TGCAGTGCTAGGGCACACGGGACTACCTCCTACAATGAGCAGTTCTTC. This gives the protein CSARAHGTTSYNEQFF.

This clonotype turned up a few times. This rearrangement joins TRBV10-3 to TRBJ2-5, with D possibly matching TRBD1 (6 bases). The V end lost 6 bases, the J end lost 2 bases, and 10 bases lay between the germline ends. This CDR3 contains 13 residues. Germline loops: CDR1 ENHRY, CDR2 SYGVKD. CDR3 amino acids: CAISRQVQETQYF. The DNA of the CDR3 is TGTGCCATCAGCAGACAGGTACAAGAGACCCAGTACTTC.

This clonotype was seen many times. The chain recombines TRBV2 with TRBJ2-6, with D perhaps TRBD1 (5 bases). Trimming shortened V by 11 bases and J by 2 bases, and 10 bases separated the two germline ends. This CDR3 is built from 13 residues. Per the germline V gene, CDR1 is SNHLY and CDR2 is FYNNEI. The CDR3 DNA follows: TGTGCCCCCGCAGGGACTGGGGCCAACGTCCTGACTTTC. Translated, it gives CAPAGTGANVLTF.

This chain uses TRBV7-9 with TRBJ2-3, with 8 bases lining up with TRBD2. This CDR3 has 14 amino acids. The germline CDR1 and CDR2 sequences are SEHNR and FQNEAQ (reference sequence). Trimming removed 3 bases from V and 6 bases from J; junction bases left unmatched: 5. CDR3: CASSFGLAEDTQYF. The CDR3 DNA follows: TGTGCCAGCAGCTTCGGACTAGCTGAGGATACGCAGTATTTT.

This clonotype was seen more than once but under ten times. V and J are TRBV7-2 and TRBJ2-7, with D perhaps TRBD2 (7 bases). The CDR3 totals 16 residues. CDR1 and CDR2 from the germline V gene are SGHTA and FQGNSA. Deletions cut 5 bases from V and 3 bases from J, with 20 bases between. The CDR3: CASSPFTGGGDYEQYF. The CDR3 coding sequence is TGTGCCAGCAGCCCGTTTACCGGAGGGGGGGACTACGAGCAGTACTTC.

This clonotype was found a few times. V and J are TRBV3-1 and TRBJ2-2; 8 bases match TRBD2. Germline V gene sequence: CDR1 LGHDT, CDR2 YNNKEL (reference sequence). V shed 4 bases, J shed 5 bases, and the junction held 21 bases outside the gene matches. CDR3 length: 20 amino acids. CDR3 sequence reads: CASSPFPVRTGGPRTGELFF. The CDR3 nucleotides read TGTGCCAGCAGCCCGTTTCCAGTTAGGACGGGAGGGCCCCGAACCGGGGAGCTGTTTTTT.

The chain links TRBV30 to TRBJ2-1; D not resolved. The CDR3 contains 16 residues. The germline V gene encodes CDR1 GTSNPN and CDR2 SVGIG (reference sequence). V was clipped by 3 bases and J by 2 bases, with 17 bases between them. The CDR3 bases are TGTGCCTGGAGCCTAGGTGGAAGCGCTACCTACAATGAGCAGTTCTTC. This encodes CAWSLGGSATYNEQFF.

This clonotype showed up just a few times. The V gene is TRBV6-1, the J gene TRBJ2-1, with 11 bases fitting TRBD2. V lost 11 bases and J lost 6; bases outside the gene matches: 9. CDR1 MNHNS and CDR2 SASEGT come from the germline V gene. This CDR3 is 14 amino acids long. The CDR3 is CAGLAGGLGNEQFF. Written as DNA, the CDR3 is TGTGCCGGTCTAGCGGGAGGTTTGGGCAATGAGCAGTTCTTC.

This clonotype was picked up many times. The chain is built from TRBV20-1 and TRBJ2-1; no reliable D call. CDR1 DFQATT and CDR2 SNEGSKA come from the germline V gene (reference sequence). This CDR3 region has 16 residues. The V gene lost 0 bases and the J gene lost 0 bases, with 12 bases spanning the gap. In DNA, the CDR3 is TGCAGTGCTAGAGATCTAGGTAGGAGCTCCTACAATGAGCAGTTCTTC. Protein sequence: CSARDLGRSSYNEQFF.

There are many counts of this clonotype. The V and J genes are TRBV29-1 and TRBJ2-1; 12 bases are a match to TRBD2. This CDR3 region has 15 residues. V gave up 6 bases and J gave up 7 bases; unmatched junction bases: 10. Germline V gene sequence: CDR1 SQVTM, CDR2 ANQGSEA. The CDR3 DNA reads as TGCAGCGTCTCACCCCTAGCGGGAGGGCCGAATGAGCAGTTCTTC. Protein product: CSVSPLAGGPNEQFF.

This clonotype has just a few counts. This rearrangement joins TRBV29-1 to TRBJ1-2; D gene unclear. This CDR3 is 17 amino acids long. With 0 bases removed from V and 3 bases from J, the gap between germline ends came to 20 bases. The germline gives CDR1 SQVTM, CDR2 ANQGSEA. The CDR3 loop is CSVEDPDWNSLDYGYTF. The CDR3 DNA sequence: TGCAGCGTTGAAGATCCGGATTGGAACAGCCTTGACTATGGCTACACCTTC.

V gene TRBV12-3 or TRBV12-4 combines with J gene TRBJ2-5; no firm D call. The CDR3 sequence is 16 residues long. Trimming took off 7 bases at V and 5 bases at J, with 23 bases between the two ends. CDR3 residues: CASTKDRPRQEETQYF. The CDR3 coding sequence is TGTGCCAGCACAAAAGACCGGCCGCGGCAGGAGGAGACCCAGTACTTC.

This chain uses TRBV7-6 with TRBJ2-7, with TRBD2 as a possible D gene (5 bases). Germline V gene sequence: CDR1 SGHVS, CDR2 FNYEAQ. V was pared by 1 base and J by 6 bases, with 10 bases between. The CDR3 loop spans 13 amino acids. Written as DNA, the CDR3 is TGTGCCAGCAGCTTAGAGCCGGGGTCCGAGCAGTACTTC. It encodes CASSLEPGSEQYF.

This clonotype has ten or more counts. The V call is TRBV5-1, the J call TRBJ2-1, with 10 bases fitting TRBD1. The CDR3 sequence is 16 residues long. J was trimmed by 3 bases and V by 0 bases; bases with no gene match: 3. Germline V CDR1 and CDR2: SGHRS, YFSETQ. For the CDR3, the DNA is TGCGCCAGCAGCTTGGTTGGGGACAGGGGCTACAATGAGCAGTTCTTC. Amino acid sequence: CASSLVGDRGYNEQFF.

This clonotype was counted ten times or more. The genes are TRBV5-6 and TRBJ2-5; a possible D gene is TRBD1 (5 bases). Germline lookup yields CDR1 SGHDT and CDR2 YYEEEE. V was pared by 4 bases and J by 5 bases, with 12 bases between. The CDR3 sequence is 13 residues long. CDR3 in DNA: TGTGCCAGCAGCCCCGCGACAGTTGAGACCCAGTACTTC. It encodes CASSPATVETQYF.